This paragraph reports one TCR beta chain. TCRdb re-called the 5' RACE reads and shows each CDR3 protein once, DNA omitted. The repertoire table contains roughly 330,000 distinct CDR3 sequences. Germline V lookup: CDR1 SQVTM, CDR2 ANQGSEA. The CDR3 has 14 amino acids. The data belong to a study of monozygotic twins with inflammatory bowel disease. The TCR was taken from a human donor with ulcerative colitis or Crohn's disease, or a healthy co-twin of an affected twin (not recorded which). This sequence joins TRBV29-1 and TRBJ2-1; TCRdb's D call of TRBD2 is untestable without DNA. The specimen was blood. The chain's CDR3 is CSVTRLAGPSEQFF.